One and the same sample provided the 31 T cell receptor beta chains below, sequenced in a study of T cell repertoires in cytomegalovirus infection. TCRdb itself ran the reads through MiXCR, one entry per CDR3 protein. The data show 150,000 to 200,000 distinct CDR3 sequences, roughly 30% seen once. Sequencing was done on a sample of PBMCs. These receptors all stem from a human donor in good health (CMV status not recorded). Some clones in this sample may be carry-over from other donors' samples.

The V gene is TRBV5-4, the J gene TRBJ2-5, with TRBD2 matching 7 bases. CDR3 length: 15 amino acids. The J segment lost 1 base and the V segment lost 4 bases, leaving 7 bases of the junction unmatched. Germline assignment: CDR1 SGHNT and CDR2 YYREEE (reference sequence). The CDR3 region has the DNA TGTGCCAGCAGCCAAAAGGGAGGGGTCCAAGAGACCCAGTACTTC. This codes for CASSQKGGVQETQYF.

This chain joins TRBV6-5 and TRBJ1-2; no definite D call. The CDR3 extends over 13 amino acids. Germline V gene lookup returns CDR1 MNHEY and CDR2 SVGAGI. Trimming cost V 6 bases and J 3 bases, with 11 bases left between them. The CDR3 nucleotides are TGTGCCAGCAGCTCTGACTTTGACTATGGCTACACCTTC. This encodes CASSSDFDYGYTF.

A few counts support this clonotype. The chain has TRBV2 and TRBJ2-5; TRBD2 agrees at 8 bases. With 2 bases clipped from V and 1 base from J, the junction kept 3 bases outside the gene matches. Germline V lookup: CDR1 SNHLY, CDR2 FYNNEI. The CDR3 totals 15 residues. The CDR3 loop is CASSEFGLAQETQYF. The CDR3 nucleotides are TGTGCCAGCAGTGAATTTGGACTAGCCCAAGAGACCCAGTACTTC. Supplemented by reference TRBV2 and TRBJ2-5, the full variable domain reads EPEVTQTPSHQVTQMGQEVILRCVPISNHLYFYWYRQILGQKVEFLVSFYNNEISEKSEIFDDQFSVERPDGSNFTLKIRSTKLEDSAMYFCASSEFGLAQETQYFGPGTRLLVL.

This clonotype was observed a handful of times. The J gene is TRBJ2-2, the V gene TRBV7-9, with D uncertain. Between the trimmed V and J ends, which lost 5 bases and 1 base, there was a span of 8 bases. Germline V gives CDR1 SEHNR, CDR2 FQNEAQ (reference sequence). The CDR3 consists of 14 residues. The CDR3: CASSASGNTGELFF. The DNA of the CDR3 is TGTGCCAGCAGCGCCAGTGGGAACACCGGGGAGCTGTTTTTT. The full variable domain, completed using reference TRBV7-9 and TRBJ2-2, is DTGVSQNPRHKITKRGQNVTFRCDPISEHNRLYWYRQTLGQGPEFLTYFQNEAQLEKSRLLSDRFSAERPKGSFSTLEIQRTEQGDSAMYLCASSASGNTGELFFGEGSRLTVL.

The J gene is TRBJ1-2, the V gene TRBV19; the D gene is possibly TRBD1 (6 bases). The V and J ends lost 3 bases and 8 bases respectively, with 16 bases between them. The length of the CDR3 is 14 residues. Per germline, CDR1 LNHDA and CDR2 SQIVND (reference sequence). The CDR3 spells CASSIGQRFGGYTF. In DNA form, the CDR3 reads TGTGCCAGTAGTATCGGACAGCGCTTCGGCGGCTACACCTTC.

This clonotype was seen many times. The CDR3 region is CASRPGTQETQYF. The CDR3 coding sequence is TGTGCCAGCAGGCCCGGGACCCAAGAGACCCAGTACTTC. V usage is TRBV12-3 or TRBV12-4 and J usage is TRBJ2-5; TRBD1 or TRBD2 may be the D gene (5 bases each). V lost 6 bases to trimming and J lost 1 base, with 9 bases between them. The CDR3 runs to 13 residues.

The chain links TRBV6-6 to TRBJ2-1; D is uncertain. V was pared by 0 bases and J by 10 bases, with 10 bases between. The CDR3 has 13 residues. Germline lookup yields CDR1 MNHNY and CDR2 SVGAGI (reference sequence). The CDR3 loop is CASSYSAGKEQFF. In DNA, the CDR3 is TGTGCCAGCAGTTACTCGGCCGGTAAGGAGCAGTTCTTC.

The table lists this clonotype with a few counts. Here the CDR3 reads CASSYKDRLYQPQHF. The CDR3 DNA sequence: TGTGCCAGCAGTTATAAGGACAGACTATATCAGCCCCAGCATTTT. This rearrangement joins TRBV6-2 or TRBV6-3 to TRBJ1-5, with a possible D match to TRBD1 (6 bases). This CDR3 has 15 residues. Germline assignment: CDR1 MNHEY and CDR2 SVGEGT. V lost 3 bases to trimming and J lost 5 bases, with 14 bases between them.

This clonotype was detected a few times. V and J are TRBV5-1 and TRBJ2-1; D is ambiguous. CDR1 is SGHRS and CDR2 is YFSETQ in the germline V gene. The CDR3 spans 14 residues. Trimming left V 4 bases short and J 7 bases short, with 15 bases between. The CDR3 coding sequence is TGCGCCAGCAGCGCCGTGACAAGGGATAATGAGCAGTTCTTC. Translating gives CASSAVTRDNEQFF.

The genes are TRBV6-6 and TRBJ2-7; 7 bases fit TRBD1. Germline-derived CDR1 and CDR2 are MNHNY and SVGAGI (reference sequence). The V gene end was trimmed by 2 bases and the J gene end by 5 bases; junction bases not matched to a gene: 3. The CDR3 is 13 amino acids. CDR3 coding DNA: TGTGCCAGCAGTTACGTGGGACAGCACGAGCAGTACTTC. Protein: CASSYVGQHEQYF.

J is TRBJ1-2 and V is TRBV5-5; no firm D call. This CDR3 is 13 amino acids long. V was cut by 0 bases and J by 7 bases, with 10 bases left in between. CDR1 and CDR2 from the germline V gene are SGHKS and YYEKEE (reference sequence). CDR3 sequence reads: CASSLDMWPGYTF. In DNA form, the CDR3 reads TGTGCCAGCAGCTTGGACATGTGGCCTGGCTACACCTTC.

This chain links TRBV20-1 with TRBJ2-1; unclear D gene. Germline V gene data show CDR1 as DFQATT and CDR2 as SNEGSKA (reference sequence). Trimming cost V 0 bases and J 0 bases, with 6 bases left between them. There are 14 residues in the CDR3. CDR3 loop: CSARDPGSYNEQFF. In nucleotides, the CDR3 is TGCAGTGCTAGAGATCCGGGCTCCTACAATGAGCAGTTCTTC.

This clonotype was found a few times. The rearrangement links TRBV6-1 to TRBJ2-3; D remains unclear. V lost 2 bases, J lost 3 bases, and 15 bases lay in between. The CDR3 spans 16 residues. Germline-derived CDR1 and CDR2 are MNHNS and SASEGT. CDR3 coding DNA: TGTGCCAGCAGTGAATTTCTCTCTAGTACGACAGATACGCAGTATTTT. It yields the protein CASSEFLSSTTDTQYF.

This clonotype was recorded at least ten times. The chain recombines TRBV7-3 with TRBJ1-5, with 9 bases that match TRBD1. Germline-derived CDR1 and CDR2 are SGHTA and FQGTGA. The CDR3 consists of 13 residues. The trim removed 5 bases at V and 5 bases at J, leaving 1 base unmatched. The CDR3 bases are TGTGCCAGCAGCCGGGACAGGGATCAGCCCCAGCATTTT. This translates into CASSRDRDQPQHF. Looking up the rest from reference TRBV7-3 and TRBJ1-5 gives the full variable domain: GAGVSQTPSNKVTEKGKYVELRCDPISGHTALYWYRQSLGQGPEFLIYFQGTGAADDSGLPNDRFFAVRPEGSVSTLKIQRTERGDSAVYLCASSRDRDQPQHFGDGTRLSIL.

A few counts support this clonotype. V gene TRBV4-3 combines with J gene TRBJ2-5, with TRBD1 identical over 7 bases. This CDR3 has 15 residues. The germline gives CDR1 LGHNA, CDR2 YSLEER. Losses at the gene ends were 0 bases for V and 1 base for J; bases not matched to a gene: 2. DNA for the CDR3: TGCGCCAGCAGCCAAGATTGGGACAGCCAAGAGACCCAGTACTTC. Translating gives CASSQDWDSQETQYF.

This clonotype came up a few times. The chain links TRBV6-5 to TRBJ1-1; no clear D. Germline CDR1 MNHEY, CDR2 SVGAGI. The CDR3 runs 11 residues. Trimming took off 7 bases at V and 6 bases at J, with 9 bases between the two ends. The CDR3 DNA reads as TGTGCCAGCAAACGAGGCGCTGAAGCTTTCTTT. Its protein is CASKRGAEAFF.

CDR3 residues: CASIPRMDRTLAYEQYF. CDR3 in DNA: TGTGCCAGCATTCCCCGTATGGACAGGACCCTGGCCTACGAGCAGTACTTC. The genes are TRBV2 and TRBJ2-7; 7 bases match TRBD1. The germline V gene has CDR1 SNHLY and CDR2 FYNNEI. This CDR3 region has 17 residues. The V gene end was trimmed by 7 bases and the J gene end by 2 bases; junction bases not matched to a gene: 17.

The CDR3 sequence: CASSQDPGQETQYF. For the CDR3, the DNA is TGCGCCAGCAGCCAAGATCCCGGCCAAGAGACCCAGTACTTC. The J gene is TRBJ2-5, the V gene TRBV4-1; D unclear. V lost 0 bases and J 1 base, leaving 6 bases between the germline ends. The CDR3 contains 14 residues. From germline, CDR1 is MGHRA and CDR2 YSYEKL.

This chain uses TRBV10-3 with TRBJ2-2; 7 bases agree with TRBD1. The V and J ends lost 10 bases and 0 bases, in that order; junction bases with no gene match: 5. Looked up from germline, CDR1 is ENHRY and CDR2 is SYGVKD. This CDR3 has 14 amino acids. The CDR3 loop reads CATTGAPNTGELFF. CDR3 nucleotide sequence: TGTGCCACCACAGGGGCCCCGAACACCGGGGAGCTGTTTTTT.

The chain links TRBV11-3 to TRBJ2-7; maybe TRBD2 (6 bases). The CDR3 has 15 residues. In germline, CDR1 is SGHNT, CDR2 YENEEA. V was trimmed by 5 bases and J by 6 bases, leaving 20 bases between them. The CDR3 protein is CASSQYEEGNSEQYF. DNA of the CDR3: TGTGCCAGCAGCCAATACGAGGAGGGTAACTCCGAGCAGTACTTC.

The J gene is TRBJ1-1, the V gene TRBV4-3, with TRBD1 matching 8 bases. The junction had 5 bases not matched to a gene; V was cut back by 4 bases and J by 1 base. The germline CDR1 and CDR2 sequences are LGHNA and YSLEER. There are 15 residues in the CDR3. The CDR3 reads CASSLADRENTEAFF. The CDR3 DNA follows: TGCGCCAGCAGCCTTGCGGACAGGGAGAACACTGAAGCTTTCTTT.

The chain uses TRBV12-5 and TRBJ2-1, with 10 bases matching TRBD2. Germline CDR1 is LGHNT and CDR2 is FRNRAP. The CDR3 runs to 18 residues. V shed 2 bases and J 0 bases; nucleotides not matched to a gene: 7. CDR3 sequence (DNA): TGTGCTAGTGGTTTGAGCGGGGGGGGGAAAAGCTCCTACAATGAGCAGTTCTTC. Its protein is CASGLSGGGKSSYNEQFF.

This clonotype was recorded many times. The chain joins TRBV7-2 to TRBJ1-4; unclear D gene. V was clipped by 4 bases and J by 4 bases, with 13 bases between them. Germline values: CDR1 SGHTA, CDR2 FQGNSA. The CDR3 runs 15 residues. CDR3 sequence reads: CASSSQIGVNEKLFF. CDR3 in DNA: TGTGCCAGCAGCTCCCAAATTGGAGTTAATGAAAAACTGTTTTTT.

The chain couples TRBV4-1 to TRBJ1-2; maybe TRBD1 (6 bases). V lost 2 bases, J lost 5 bases, and 12 bases lay in between. Per the germline V gene, CDR1 is MGHRA and CDR2 is YSYEKL. The CDR3 has 14 amino acids. CDR3 nucleotides: TGCGCCAGCAGCCAAAACGACAGGCGGTATGGCTACACCTTC. Translated, it gives CASSQNDRRYGYTF.

The CDR3 loop reads CSATPKGGESPLHF. The CDR3 nucleotides are TGCAGTGCTACGCCGAAGGGGGGAGAATCACCCCTCCACTTT. The chain has TRBV20-1 and TRBJ1-6; a possible D gene is TRBD1 (6 bases). The germline V gene has CDR1 DFQATT and CDR2 SNEGSKA (reference sequence). This CDR3 comprises 14 residues. The ends were cut back, 4 bases at V and 10 bases at J, with 17 bases in the middle.

The chain couples TRBV19 to TRBJ1-5; 10 nucleotides agree with TRBD1. The germline gives CDR1 LNHDA, CDR2 SQIVND (reference sequence). The CDR3 spans 17 residues. J gave up 2 bases and V 3 bases, and 7 bases lay outside the gene matches. The CDR3: CASSMESGTGGNQPQHF. The CDR3 DNA reads as TGTGCCAGTAGTATGGAATCCGGGACAGGGGGCAATCAGCCCCAGCATTTT.

This clonotype appeared many times. J is TRBJ1-2 and V is TRBV5-5; D unresolved. V was cut by 2 bases and J by 6 bases, with 11 bases left in between. Looked up from germline, CDR1 is SGHKS and CDR2 is YYEKEE (reference sequence). The CDR3 totals 13 residues. CDR3 DNA sequence: TGTGCCAGCAGCTTCGCGGATCGCCATGGCTACACCTTC. Protein product: CASSFADRHGYTF. The full variable domain, with the rest looked up from reference TRBV5-5 and TRBJ1-2, is DAGVTQSPTHLIKTRGQQVTLRCSPISGHKSVSWYQQVLGQGPQFIFQYYEKEERGRGNFPDRFSARQFPNYSSELNVNALLLGDSALYLCASSFADRHGYTFGSGTRLTVV.

The chain uses TRBV6-2 or TRBV6-3 and TRBJ2-7, with a tentative D call TRBD1 (5 bases). CDR3 length: 12 residues. Trimming removed 10 bases from V and 0 bases from J, with 10 bases in between. The germline gives CDR1 MNHEY, CDR2 SVGEGT. The CDR3 protein is CAIGHLSYEQYF. In DNA, the CDR3 is TGTGCCATTGGACACCTCTCCTACGAGCAGTACTTC.

The V and J genes are TRBV6-6 and TRBJ2-5; D is unresolved. The V end was cut by 7 bases, the J end by 2 bases, with 5 bases between. The germline gives CDR1 MNHNY, CDR2 SVGAGI (reference sequence). The CDR3 sequence is 11 residues long. The DNA of the CDR3 is TGTGCCAGCACTAGACAAGAGACCCAGTACTTC. The encoded protein is CASTRQETQYF.

The V and J genes are TRBV29-1 and TRBJ2-7; 7 positions match TRBD1. Looked up from germline, CDR1 is SQVTM and CDR2 is ANQGSEA. V lost 6 bases, J lost 4 bases, and 9 bases stayed unmatched. CDR3 size: 13 residues. The CDR3 protein is CSVLDRTTYEQYF. The CDR3 bases are TGCAGCGTCCTGGACAGGACAACATACGAGCAGTACTTC.

This clonotype was counted between two and nine times. The chain uses TRBV6-6 and TRBJ2-1; TRBD2 agrees at 7 bases. This CDR3 spans 15 amino acids. Trimming cost V 6 bases and J 4 bases; bases outside gene matches: 9. Looked up from germline, CDR1 is MNHNY and CDR2 is SVGAGI (reference sequence). For the CDR3, the DNA is TGTGCCAGCAGCCCCCGGGAGGAGGGATACAATGAGCAGTTCTTC. Residues: CASSPREEGYNEQFF.